Listed below are T cell receptor beta chains from one sample, sequenced in a study of cytomegalovirus exposure and HLA in healthy donors. The data were produced by immunoSEQ multiplex PCR, yet TCRdb's version contains in-frame clones alone and is incomplete. The repertoire holds approximately 100,000 clones, with roughly three quarters as singletons. Sequencing was performed on PBMCs. All receptors come from a man aged 40-50 years in good health and CMV-seronegative. Both conserved end residues are part of each CDR3. A D gene is named only where the DNA matches it firmly. Only some rows state a clone size, as once, few, many or a class for expanded clones.

J | D | V | size | CDR3 | DNA
TRBJ1-6 | . | TRBV5-4 | . | CASNRNGGNSPLHF | TGTGCCAGTAATCGGAACGGGGGGAATTCACCCCTCCACTTT
TRBJ2-2 | TRBD1 | TRBV15 | . | CATSRDRGGQGAGELFF | TGTGCCACCAGCAGAGATCGGGGCGGACAGGGCGCCGGGGAGCTGTTTTTT
TRBJ1-1 | TRBD1 | TRBV19 | . | CASSITGGGEAFF | TGTGCCAGTAGTATAACAGGGGGCGGTGAAGCTTTCTTT
TRBJ2-2 | . | TRBV5-4 | . | CASSLAGGNTGELFF | TGTGCCAGCAGCTTGGCCGGAGGGAACACCGGGGAGCTGTTTTTT
TRBJ2-1 | TRBD2 | TRBV2 | once | CASWKAGGYNEQFF | TGTGCCAGCTGGAAGGCGGGGGGGTACAATGAGCAGTTCTTC
TRBJ1-6 | . | TRBV2 | few | CASSETRNNSPLHF | TGTGCCAGCAGTGAAACGCGGAATAATTCACCCCTCCACTTT
TRBJ2-1 | TRBD2 | TRBV27 | . | CASSSTSGGYNEQFF | TGTGCCAGCAGTAGTACTAGCGGGGGATACAATGAGCAGTTCTTC
TRBJ1-2 | . | TRBV28 | . | CASSAPPVSGYTF | TGTGCCAGCAGTGCCCCCCCGGTAAGTGGCTACACCTTC
TRBJ2-5 | . | TRBV7-6 | . | CASSLARQETQYF | TGTGCCAGCAGCTTAGCGAGGCAAGAGACCCAGTACTTC
TRBJ2-3 | . | TRBV9 | . | CASSVSYGDTQYF | TGTGCCAGCAGCGTTTCATACGGAGATACGCAGTATTTT
TRBJ2-7 | TRBD1 | TRBV6-5 | once | CASSDSGTVLHEQYF | TGTGCCAGCAGTGACTCCGGGACAGTTTTGCACGAGCAGTACTTC
TRBJ2-3 | TRBD1 | TRBV5-6 | . | CASSTTGTGNADTQYF | TGTGCCAGCAGCACGACCGGGACAGGGAACGCAGATACGCAGTATTTT
TRBJ1-2 | TRBD1 | TRBV18 | few | CASSPPEGGLSGYTF | TGTGCCAGCTCACCACCGGAAGGGGGCTTATCTGGCTACACCTTC
TRBJ2-7 | TRBD1 | TRBV6-4 | . | CASRAGTGRDEQYF | TGTGCCAGCAGGGCCGGGACAGGGAGGGACGAGCAGTACTTC